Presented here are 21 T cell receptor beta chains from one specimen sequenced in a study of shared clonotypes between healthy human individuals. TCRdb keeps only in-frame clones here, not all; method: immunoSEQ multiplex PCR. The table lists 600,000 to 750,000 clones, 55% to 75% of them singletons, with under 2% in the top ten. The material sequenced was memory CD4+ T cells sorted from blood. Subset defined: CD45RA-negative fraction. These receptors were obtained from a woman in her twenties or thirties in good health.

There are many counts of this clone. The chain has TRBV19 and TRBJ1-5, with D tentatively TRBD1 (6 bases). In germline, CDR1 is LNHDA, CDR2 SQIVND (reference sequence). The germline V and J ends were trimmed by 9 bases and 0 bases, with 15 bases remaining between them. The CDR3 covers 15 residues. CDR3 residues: CASKIQGFSNQPQHF. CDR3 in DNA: TGTGCCAGCAAAATACAGGGATTTAGCAATCAGCCCCAGCATTTT.

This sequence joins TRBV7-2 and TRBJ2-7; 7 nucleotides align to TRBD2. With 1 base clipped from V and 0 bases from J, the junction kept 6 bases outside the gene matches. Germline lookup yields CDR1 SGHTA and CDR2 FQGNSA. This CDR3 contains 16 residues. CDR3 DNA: TGTGCCAGCAGCTTAGAACTAGCGAGAAGCTCCTACGAGCAGTACTTC. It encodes CASSLELARSSYEQYF.

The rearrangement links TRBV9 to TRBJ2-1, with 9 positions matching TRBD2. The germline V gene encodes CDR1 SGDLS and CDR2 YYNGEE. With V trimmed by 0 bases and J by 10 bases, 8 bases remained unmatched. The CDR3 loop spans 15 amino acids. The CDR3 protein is CASSVGSSGSEEQFF. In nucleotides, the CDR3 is TGTGCCAGCAGCGTAGGTAGTAGCGGGAGTGAAGAGCAGTTCTTC.

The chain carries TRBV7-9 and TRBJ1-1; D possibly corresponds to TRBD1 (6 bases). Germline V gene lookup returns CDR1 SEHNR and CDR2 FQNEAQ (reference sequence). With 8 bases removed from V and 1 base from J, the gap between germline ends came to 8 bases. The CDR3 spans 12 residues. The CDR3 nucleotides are TGTGCCAGCCGGGGGCAGAACACTGAAGCTTTCTTT. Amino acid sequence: CASRGQNTEAFF. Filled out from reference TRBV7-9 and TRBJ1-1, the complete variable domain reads DTGVSQNPRHKITKRGQNVTFRCDPISEHNRLYWYRQTLGQGPEFLTYFQNEAQLEKSRLLSDRFSAERPKGSFSTLEIQRTEQGDSAMYLCASRGQNTEAFFGQGTRLTVV.

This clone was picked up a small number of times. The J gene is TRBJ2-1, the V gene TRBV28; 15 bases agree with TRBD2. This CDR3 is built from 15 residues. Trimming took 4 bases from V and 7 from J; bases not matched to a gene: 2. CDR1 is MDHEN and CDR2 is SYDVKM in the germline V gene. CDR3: CASSSGTSGRNEQFF. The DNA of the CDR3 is TGTGCCAGCAGTTCCGGGACTAGCGGGAGGAATGAGCAGTTCTTC. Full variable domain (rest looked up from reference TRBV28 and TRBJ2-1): DVKVTQSSRYLVKRTGEKVFLECVQDMDHENMFWYRQDPGLGLRLIYFSYDVKMKEKGDIPEGYSVSREKKERFSLILESASTNQTSMYLCASSSGTSGRNEQFFGPGTRLTVL.

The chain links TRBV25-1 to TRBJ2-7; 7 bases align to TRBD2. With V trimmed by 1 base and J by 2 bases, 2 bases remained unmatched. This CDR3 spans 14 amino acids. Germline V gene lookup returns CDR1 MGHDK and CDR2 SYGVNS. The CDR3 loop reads CASSEWGTTYEQYF. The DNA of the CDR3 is TGTGCCAGCAGTGAATGGGGGACTACCTACGAGCAGTACTTC.

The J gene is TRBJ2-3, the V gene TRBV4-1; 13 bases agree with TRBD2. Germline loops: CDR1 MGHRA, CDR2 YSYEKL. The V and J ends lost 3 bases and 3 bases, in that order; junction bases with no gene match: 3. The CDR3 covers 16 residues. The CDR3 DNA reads TGCGCCAGCAGCCATTTGACTAGCGGGAGGACAGATACGCAGTATTTT. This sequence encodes CASSHLTSGRTDTQYF.

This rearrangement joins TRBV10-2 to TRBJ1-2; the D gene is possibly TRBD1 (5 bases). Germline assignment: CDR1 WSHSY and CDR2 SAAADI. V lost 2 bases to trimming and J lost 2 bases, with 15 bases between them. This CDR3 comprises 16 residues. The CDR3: CASSEGGDELNYGYTF. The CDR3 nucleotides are TGCGCCAGCAGTGAGGGAGGGGACGAGCTAAACTATGGCTACACCTTC.

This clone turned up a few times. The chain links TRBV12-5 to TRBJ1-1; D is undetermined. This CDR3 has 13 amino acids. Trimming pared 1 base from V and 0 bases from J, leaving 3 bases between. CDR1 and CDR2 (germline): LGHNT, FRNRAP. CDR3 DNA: TGTGCTAGTGGTTTGGATCTGAACACTGAAGCTTTCTTT. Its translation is CASGLDLNTEAFF.

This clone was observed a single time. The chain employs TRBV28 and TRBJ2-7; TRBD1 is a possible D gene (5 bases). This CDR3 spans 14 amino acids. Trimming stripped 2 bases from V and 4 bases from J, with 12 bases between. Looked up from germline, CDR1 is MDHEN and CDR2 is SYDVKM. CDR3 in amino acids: CASSLQGPRYEQYF. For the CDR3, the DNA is TGTGCCAGCAGTTTACAGGGTCCTAGGTACGAGCAGTACTTC.

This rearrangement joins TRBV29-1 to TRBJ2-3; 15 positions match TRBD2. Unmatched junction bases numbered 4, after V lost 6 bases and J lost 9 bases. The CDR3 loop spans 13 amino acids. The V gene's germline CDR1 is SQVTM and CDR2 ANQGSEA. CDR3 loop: CSVTGTSGGTQYF. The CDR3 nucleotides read TGCAGCGTAACCGGGACTAGCGGGGGGACGCAGTATTTT.

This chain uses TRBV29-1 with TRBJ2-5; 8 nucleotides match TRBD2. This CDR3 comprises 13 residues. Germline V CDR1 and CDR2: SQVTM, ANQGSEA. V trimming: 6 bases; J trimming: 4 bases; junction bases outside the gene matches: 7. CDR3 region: CSVPGLASETQYF. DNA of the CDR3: TGCAGCGTCCCAGGACTAGCCTCAGAGACCCAGTACTTC.

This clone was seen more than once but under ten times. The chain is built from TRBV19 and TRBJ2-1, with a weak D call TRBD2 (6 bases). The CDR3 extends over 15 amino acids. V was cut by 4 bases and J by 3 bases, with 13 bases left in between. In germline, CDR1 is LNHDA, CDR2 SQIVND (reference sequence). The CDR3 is CASSTTSSFYNEQFF. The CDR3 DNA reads TGTGCCAGTAGTACGACTAGTTCTTTCTACAATGAGCAGTTCTTC.

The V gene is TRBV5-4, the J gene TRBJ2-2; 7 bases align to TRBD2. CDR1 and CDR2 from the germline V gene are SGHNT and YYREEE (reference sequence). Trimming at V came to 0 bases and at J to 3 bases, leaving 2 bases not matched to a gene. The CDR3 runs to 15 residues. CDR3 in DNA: TGTGCCAGCAGCTTGGCTCTAGCGGACACCGGGGAGCTGTTTTTT. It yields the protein CASSLALADTGELFF.

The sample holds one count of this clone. CDR3 nucleotide sequence: TGCGCCAGCAGCTCCGTACTTTACGAGCAGTACTTC. Encoded protein: CASSSVLYEQYF. The V gene is TRBV5-1, the J gene TRBJ2-7; D is undetermined. V was clipped by 3 bases and J by 4 bases, with 8 bases between them. From germline, CDR1 is SGHRS and CDR2 YFSETQ. The CDR3 is made up of 12 amino acids.

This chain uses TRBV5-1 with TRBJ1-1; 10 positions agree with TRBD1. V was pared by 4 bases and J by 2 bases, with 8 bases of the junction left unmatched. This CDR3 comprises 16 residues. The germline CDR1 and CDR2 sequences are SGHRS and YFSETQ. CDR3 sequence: CASSPLGQGINTEAFF. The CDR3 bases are TGCGCCAGCAGCCCGTTGGGACAGGGGATCAACACTGAAGCTTTCTTT.

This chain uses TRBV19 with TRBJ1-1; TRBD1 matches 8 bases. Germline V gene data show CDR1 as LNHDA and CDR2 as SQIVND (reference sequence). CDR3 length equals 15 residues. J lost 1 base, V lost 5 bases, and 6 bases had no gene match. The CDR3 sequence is CASSGRTGRNTEAFF. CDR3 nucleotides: TGTGCCAGTAGTGGACGGACAGGGCGGAACACTGAAGCTTTCTTT.

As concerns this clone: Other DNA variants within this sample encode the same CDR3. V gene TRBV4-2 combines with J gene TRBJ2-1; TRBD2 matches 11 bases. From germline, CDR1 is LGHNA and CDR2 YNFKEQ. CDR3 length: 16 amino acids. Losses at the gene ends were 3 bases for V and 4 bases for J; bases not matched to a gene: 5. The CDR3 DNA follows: TGTGCCAGCAGCCAGGACGGGACTAGCGGATACAATGAGCAGTTCTTC. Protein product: CASSQDGTSGYNEQFF.

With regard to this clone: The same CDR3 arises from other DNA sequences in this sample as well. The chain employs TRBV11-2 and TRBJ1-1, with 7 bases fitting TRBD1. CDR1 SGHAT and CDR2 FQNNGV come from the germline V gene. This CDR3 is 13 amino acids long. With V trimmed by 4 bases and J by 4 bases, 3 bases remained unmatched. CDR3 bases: TGTGCCAGCAGCTACAGGGGTGGCACTGAAGCTTTCTTT. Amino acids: CASSYRGGTEAFF.

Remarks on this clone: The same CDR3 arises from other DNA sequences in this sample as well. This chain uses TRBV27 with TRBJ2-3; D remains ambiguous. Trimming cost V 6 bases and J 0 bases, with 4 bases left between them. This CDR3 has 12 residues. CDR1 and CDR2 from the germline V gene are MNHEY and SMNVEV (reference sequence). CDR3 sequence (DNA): TGTGCCAGCAGACCTAGCACAGATACGCAGTATTTT. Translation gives CASRPSTDTQYF.

The CDR3, as DNA: TGTGCCAGCAGCTTGGACTCGGGCGGGAACACTGAAGCTTTCTTT. Translating gives CASSLDSGGNTEAFF. The chain is built from TRBV7-2 and TRBJ1-1, with no clear D. Looked up from germline, CDR1 is SGHTA and CDR2 is FQGNSA. This CDR3 spans 15 amino acids. V lost 3 bases, J lost 1 base, and 12 bases lay in between.